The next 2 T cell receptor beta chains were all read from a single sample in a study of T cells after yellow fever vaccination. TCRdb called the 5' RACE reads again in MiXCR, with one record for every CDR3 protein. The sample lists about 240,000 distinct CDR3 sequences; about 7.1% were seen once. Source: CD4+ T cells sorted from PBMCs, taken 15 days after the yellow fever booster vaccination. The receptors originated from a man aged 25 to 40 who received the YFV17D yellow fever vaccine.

The CDR3 sequence is CATSDGSVETQYF. The CDR3 bases are TGTGCCACCAGTGATGGAAGCGTGGAGACCCAGTACTTC. The V call is TRBV24-1, the J call TRBJ2-5; D is undetermined. CDR3 length: 13 amino acids. The germline gives CDR1 KGHDR, CDR2 SFDVKD. The V end was cut by 3 bases, the J end by 5 bases, with 9 bases between.

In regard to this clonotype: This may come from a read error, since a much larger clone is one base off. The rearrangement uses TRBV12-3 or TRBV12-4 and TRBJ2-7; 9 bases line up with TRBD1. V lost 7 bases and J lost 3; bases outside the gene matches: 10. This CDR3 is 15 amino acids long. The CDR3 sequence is CASNYPGQGIYEQYF. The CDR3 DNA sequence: TGTGCCAGCAATTACCCGGGACAGGGTATCTACGAGCAGTACTTC.